The clone carrying this T cell receptor beta chain was found once. Its antigen is as yet unknown. The data are from a study of PD-1 blockade in classical Hodgkin lymphoma. The time point is: newly diagnosed, previously untreated cHL patient sample. Thawed PBMCs underwent magnetic negative selection to yield purified CD4+ T cells. What served as comparison were PBMCs in newly diagnosed, untreated classical Hodgkin lymphoma. Here immunoSEQ multiplex PCR was the method, and the copy in TCRdb shows in-frame clones only, minus some. The table shows approximately 26,000 clones, with about 89% occurring only once. General observations from the study: Repertoire difference causes, possibly disease activity or prior therapy, remain undefined. Newly diagnosed patients were said to have less baseline TCR diversity than healthy donors did.

The sequencing input was CD4+ T cells from blood. The clonotype was recovered from a human donor with classical Hodgkin lymphoma.

Here the CDR3 DNA reads TGTGCCAGCAATAAGGGTGGGGATCAGCCCCAGCATTTT. Amino acids: CASNKGGDQPQHF. The rearrangement joins TRBV2 to TRBJ1-5; D is undetermined. The CDR3 sequence is 13 residues long. Trimming removed 7 bases at V and 5 bases at J, with 12 bases between. CDR1 and CDR2 (germline): SNHLY, FYNNEI. Using reference TRBV2 and TRBJ1-5 for the parts outside the CDR3, the full variable domain is EPEVTQTPSHQVTQMGQEVILRCVPISNHLYFYWYRQILGQKVEFLVSFYNNEISEKSEIFDDQFSVERPDGSNFTLKIRSTKLEDSAMYFCASNKGGDQPQHFGDGTRLSIL.